This paragraph reports one T cell receptor beta chain. Its antigen is still unknown. The sample originates from a study of vaccination and CD4 T cells after COVID-19. In germline, CDR1 is MNHEY, CDR2 SVGEGT. The CDR3 spans 15 residues. Deletions cut 2 bases from V and 0 bases from J, with 10 bases between. The Oncomine TCR Beta short-read assay was applied to DNA of cultured CD4+ T cells. TCRdb reprocessed the PCR reads via MiXCR and lists one record per CDR3 protein. The sample consists of roughly 24,000 distinct CDR3 sequences, 35% of them appearing once. Time point here: late sampling 161 to 241 days after vaccination in three convalescent patients. As for treatment: roughly 11-day PBMC culture with coronavirus spike peptide pools or control peptides (ViraFEST assay).

Source: CD4+ T cells from blood, cultured in vitro, taken about 7 months after SARS-CoV-2 vaccination. The chain is built from TRBV6-2 or TRBV6-3 and TRBJ2-5; D might be TRBD1 (6 bases). The source is a human donor who had recovered from COVID-19. The CDR3 DNA reads as TGTGCCAGCAGTTACCCCCGACAGGACCAAGAGACCCAGTACTTC. Translating it yields CASSYPRQDQETQYF.